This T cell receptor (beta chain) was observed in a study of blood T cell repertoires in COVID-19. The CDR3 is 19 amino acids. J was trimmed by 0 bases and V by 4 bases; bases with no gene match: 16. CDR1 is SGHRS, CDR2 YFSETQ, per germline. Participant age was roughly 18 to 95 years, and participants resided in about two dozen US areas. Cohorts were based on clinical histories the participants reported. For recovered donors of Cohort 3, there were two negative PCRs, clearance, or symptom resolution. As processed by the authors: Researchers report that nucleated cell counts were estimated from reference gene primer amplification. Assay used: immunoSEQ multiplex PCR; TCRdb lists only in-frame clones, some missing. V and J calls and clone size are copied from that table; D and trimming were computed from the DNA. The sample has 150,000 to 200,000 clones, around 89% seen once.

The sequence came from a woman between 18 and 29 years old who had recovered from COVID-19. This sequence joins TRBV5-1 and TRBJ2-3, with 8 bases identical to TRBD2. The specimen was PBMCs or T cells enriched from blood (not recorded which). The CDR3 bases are TGCGCCAGCAGCCGGGGAGGAGGCGGGAGGAAGGTTAGCACAGATACGCAGTATTTT. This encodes CASSRGGGGRKVSTDTQYF.